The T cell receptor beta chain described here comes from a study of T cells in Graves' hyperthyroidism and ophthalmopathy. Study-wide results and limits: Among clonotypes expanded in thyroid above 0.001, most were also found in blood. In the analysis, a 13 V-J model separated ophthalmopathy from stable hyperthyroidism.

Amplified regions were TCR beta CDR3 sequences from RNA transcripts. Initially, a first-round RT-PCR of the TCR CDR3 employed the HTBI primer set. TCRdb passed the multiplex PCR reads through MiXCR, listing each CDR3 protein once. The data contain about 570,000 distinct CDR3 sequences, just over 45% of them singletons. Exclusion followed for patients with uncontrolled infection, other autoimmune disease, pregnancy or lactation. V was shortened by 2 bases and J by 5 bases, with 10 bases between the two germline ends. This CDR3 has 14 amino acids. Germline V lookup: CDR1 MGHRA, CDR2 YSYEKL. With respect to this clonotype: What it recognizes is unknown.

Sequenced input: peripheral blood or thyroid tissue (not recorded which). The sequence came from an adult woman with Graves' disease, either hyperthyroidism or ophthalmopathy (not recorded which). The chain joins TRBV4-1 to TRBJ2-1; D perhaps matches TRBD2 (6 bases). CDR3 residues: CASSQPLANNEQFF. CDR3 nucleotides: TGCGCCAGCAGCCAACCTCTAGCGAACAATGAGCAGTTCTTC.